This TCR beta chain stems from a study of technical replicates of blood from a handful of donors. Germline V gene data show CDR1 as MNHEY and CDR2 as SMNVEV (reference sequence). V dropped 5 bases and J dropped 7; count of bases not matched to a gene: 7. The CDR3 sequence is 13 residues long. The table came from immunoSEQ multiplex PCR; TCRdb's copy has only in-frame clones and leaves some out. This repertoire shows approximately 92,000 clones, approximately 96% found once; its top ten account for roughly 0.34%. Sequenced sample: T cells isolated from PBMCs. V and J are TRBV27 and TRBJ1-2, with 7 bases identical to TRBD1. This TCR was recovered from a human donor in good health. The CDR3 here is CASSITGAGGYTF. DNA of the CDR3: TGTGCCAGCAGTATTACAGGGGCGGGTGGCTACACCTTC.